Shown below are 11 T cell receptor beta chains from a single sample sequenced in a study of T cells of healthy individuals. TCRdb itself ran the 5' RACE reads through MiXCR, one entry per CDR3 protein. The repertoire holds 85,000 to 100,000 distinct CDR3 sequences, with roughly 18% as singletons. The receptors shown here come from a human donor in good health.

This clonotype was picked up a small number of times. V and J are TRBV20-1 and TRBJ2-3; 9 positions match TRBD2. This CDR3 has 15 residues. V shed 0 bases, J shed 3 bases, and the junction held 4 bases outside the gene matches. Germline assignment: CDR1 DFQATT and CDR2 SNEGSKA (reference sequence). The CDR3 is CSARDRGGETDTQYF. As DNA, the CDR3 is TGCAGTGCTAGAGATCGCGGGGGGGAGACAGATACGCAGTATTTT.

This clonotype has a handful of counts. This chain connects TRBV5-1 to TRBJ2-3, with D tentatively TRBD1 (6 bases). The CDR3 covers 14 residues. V was cut by 4 bases and J by 4 bases, with 13 bases left in between. CDR1 is SGHRS, CDR2 YFSETQ, per germline. The CDR3 loop is CASSERQESDTQYF. CDR3 coding DNA: TGCGCCAGCAGCGAGAGACAGGAATCAGATACGCAGTATTTT.

At least ten counts were recorded for this clonotype. The CDR3 here is CASSEEGRGRIESGYTF. DNA for the CDR3: TGTGCCAGCAGTGAAGAGGGCAGGGGGCGGATTGAAAGTGGCTACACCTTC. V is TRBV2 and J is TRBJ1-2; TRBD1 matches 8 bases. This CDR3 spans 17 amino acids. The ends lost 1 base at V and 7 bases at J; junction bases unmatched: 14. The germline CDR1 and CDR2 sequences are SNHLY and FYNNEI.

The chain links TRBV28 to TRBJ2-5; weak D call: TRBD1 (8 bases). CDR1 is MDHEN and CDR2 is SYDVKM in the germline V gene. This CDR3 is 17 amino acids long. The V gene lost 2 bases and the J gene lost 4 bases, with 20 bases spanning the gap. The CDR3 DNA is TGTGCCAGCAGTTTACCCCTCGGACAGGGAGGGTCAGAGACCCAGTACTTC. Its protein is CASSLPLGQGGSETQYF.

This clonotype has a handful of counts. The chain links TRBV28 to TRBJ1-2, with TRBD1 matching 8 bases. CDR3 length equals 15 residues. With V trimmed by 3 bases and J by 8 bases, 11 bases remained unmatched. CDR1 and CDR2 from the germline V gene are MDHEN and SYDVKM. CDR3 nucleotide sequence: TGTGCCAGCAGTTTTACTCACCGGACAGGGAGAGGCTACACCTTC. This codes for CASSFTHRTGRGYTF.

This clonotype was counted only a few times. The chain has TRBV7-3 and TRBJ1-1; D remains unclear. The V end lost 2 bases, the J end lost 3 bases, and 7 bases lay between the germline ends. Germline V gives CDR1 SGHTA, CDR2 FQGTGA. The CDR3 is 13 amino acids. CDR3 coding DNA: TGTGCCAGCAGCTTATCAATCCACACTGAAGCTTTCTTT. It translates to CASSLSIHTEAFF.

This clonotype was observed a handful of times. This chain joins TRBV6-5 and TRBJ2-3; 7 nucleotides match TRBD2. CDR3 length: 13 amino acids. CDR1 is MNHEY, CDR2 SVGAGI, per germline. V lost 9 bases and J lost 2; bases outside the gene matches: 5. The CDR3 nucleotides read TGTGCCAGTACGGGACTAAACACAGATACGCAGTATTTT. It codes for CASTGLNTDTQYF.

The CDR3 DNA is TGTGCCAGCTCACCAGCACTAGCGGGAGGGCTCCTCTACAATGAGCAGTTCTTC. Translated, it gives CASSPALAGGLLYNEQFF. The genes are TRBV18 and TRBJ2-1; 13 positions agree with TRBD2. In germline, CDR1 is KGHSH, CDR2 LQKENI. The CDR3 is made up of 18 amino acids. V lost 2 bases, J lost 3 bases, and 7 bases stayed unmatched.

Only a few counts were recorded for this clonotype. The V and J genes are TRBV6-2 or TRBV6-3 and TRBJ2-2, with no clear D. This CDR3 comprises 16 residues. Trimming shortened V by 0 bases and J by 3 bases, and 11 bases separated the two germline ends. Germline V CDR1 and CDR2: MNHEY, SVGEGT. The CDR3 is CASSYSVAEHTGELFF. Here the CDR3 DNA reads TGTGCCAGCAGTTACTCCGTCGCTGAGCACACCGGGGAGCTGTTTTTT.

The chain has TRBV6-5 and TRBJ2-1, with D perhaps TRBD1 or TRBD2 (6 bases each). Germline CDR1 and CDR2: MNHEY and SVGAGI. Trimming shortened V by 10 bases and J by 9 bases, and 13 bases separated the two germline ends. This CDR3 is 11 amino acids long. Written as DNA, the CDR3 is TGTGCCACCACCGGGGGCGTTGAGCAGTTCTTC. Translated, it gives CATTGGVEQFF.

This clonotype came up a few times. The V and J genes are TRBV20-1 and TRBJ2-7; D is ambiguous. V was shortened by 6 bases and J by 6 bases, with 12 bases between the two germline ends. CDR3 length equals 11 residues. CDR1 DFQATT and CDR2 SNEGSKA come from the germline V gene (reference sequence). CDR3 nucleotide sequence: TGCAGTGCGCTAGGACGCACCGAGCAGTACTTC. Translated, it gives CSALGRTEQYF.